This T cell receptor beta chain came from a study of blood T cell repertoires in COVID-19. For the study at large: Nucleic acid was either cDNA or gDNA, and it came from T cells, B-cell-depleted T cells, or PBMCs.

V lost 5 bases, J lost 6 bases, and 9 bases stayed unmatched. This CDR3 has 16 residues. The germline V gene has CDR1 MNHEY and CDR2 SVGEGT. Sequenced by immunoSEQ multiplex PCR; TCRdb stores in-frame clones only, minus some. The profile shows roughly 90,000 clones, roughly 88% of them singletons. What was sequenced was peripheral blood. The chain links TRBV6-2 or TRBV6-3 to TRBJ2-1, with 11 positions matching TRBD2. This receptor was taken from a woman of 80 years or more with active or convalescent COVID-19. The CDR3 sequence: CASSSRLAGGSNEQFF. In DNA, the CDR3 is TGTGCCAGCAGTAGCCGATTAGCGGGAGGGAGCAATGAGCAGTTCTTC.